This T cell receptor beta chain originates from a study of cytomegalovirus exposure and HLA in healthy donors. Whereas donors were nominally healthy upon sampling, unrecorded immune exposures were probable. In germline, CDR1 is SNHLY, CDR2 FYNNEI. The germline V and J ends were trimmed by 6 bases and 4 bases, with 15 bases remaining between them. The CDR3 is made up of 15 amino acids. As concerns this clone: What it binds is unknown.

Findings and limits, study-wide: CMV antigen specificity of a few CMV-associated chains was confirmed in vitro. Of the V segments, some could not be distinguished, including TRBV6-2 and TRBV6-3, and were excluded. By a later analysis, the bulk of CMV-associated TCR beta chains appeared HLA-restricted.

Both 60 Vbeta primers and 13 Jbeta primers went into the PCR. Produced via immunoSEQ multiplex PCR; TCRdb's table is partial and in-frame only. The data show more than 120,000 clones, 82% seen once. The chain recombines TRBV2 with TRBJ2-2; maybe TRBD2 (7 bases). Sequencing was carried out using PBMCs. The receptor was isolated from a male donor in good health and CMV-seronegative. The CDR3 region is CASRVQGRGTGELFF. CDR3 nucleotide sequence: TGTGCCAGCAGGGTTCAGGGGAGGGGCACCGGGGAGCTGTTTTTT.